This TCR beta chain was documented in a study of blood T cells in healthy people across ages. Next came a second PCR, run for about 6 to 12 cycles, which used a sample-barcoded 5' primer along with a J-beta primer mix. TCRdb used MiXCR to reprocess the 5' RACE reads, holding one entry per CDR3 protein. The table records 650,000 to 800,000 distinct CDR3 sequences, approximately 44% of them present only once. The length of the CDR3 is 14 residues. From germline, CDR1 is LGHDT and CDR2 YNNKEL (reference sequence). V dropped 0 bases and J dropped 0 bases, with 5 bases sitting between them. This clonotype was obtained from a man between 60 and 70 years old in good health. The gene calls are TRBV3-1 and TRBJ2-5, with D hard to call. The sample comprised blood. In DNA, the CDR3 is TGTGCCAGCAGCCAAGACCGGAACCAAGAGACCCAGTACTTC. Translation: CASSQDRNQETQYF.